The T cell receptor (beta chain) described here comes from a study of T cell responses to AZD1222 COVID-19 vaccine. To note about this clone: The target antigen is unknown.

The protocol was immunoSEQ multiplex PCR, while the TCRdb copy is restricted to in-frame clones and leaves out a portion. The profile shows approximately 110,000 clones, 87% of them singletons. Study outcomes and limitations: At 160-218 and 743-854, vaccine-associated CD4 TCRs were dominant, and they spanned spike. Unmutated variant regions are reportedly the target of nearly half of TCRs that are spike-specific. Only a handful of people who got AZD1222 tested seropositive at baseline. Most donors were white British, females outnumbered males, and clonal diversity was possibly underestimated.

Trimming took 3 bases from V and 4 from J; bases not matched to a gene: 3. The CDR3 consists of 13 residues. Germline V gene lookup returns CDR1 GTSNPN and CDR2 SVGIG (reference sequence). This specimen consisted of peripheral blood, obtained on day 0 of AZD1222 vaccination. This TCR came from an adult in good health. V usage is TRBV30 and J usage is TRBJ1-1; 9 nucleotides match TRBD1. The CDR3 is CAWSGQGPTEAFF. Here the CDR3 DNA reads TGTGCCTGGAGCGGACAGGGGCCCACTGAAGCTTTCTTT.